These 18 T cell receptor beta chains share one sample of origin, sequenced in a study of siplizumab effects on memory and regulatory T cells. The repertoire was sequenced with immunoSEQ multiplex PCR; TCRdb's copy has only in-frame clones and lacks some. The data contain 65,000 to 90,000 clones, just over 90% of them singletons. The source material was CD8+ T cells sorted from blood. These receptors originate from a human donor in good health.

This clone appeared a single time. V usage is TRBV5-4 and J usage is TRBJ2-2; D is unclear. This CDR3 is built from 13 residues. CDR1 SGHNT and CDR2 YYREEE come from the germline V gene (reference sequence). The germline V and J ends were trimmed by 0 bases and 9 bases, with 9 bases remaining between them. CDR3 nucleotide sequence: TGTGCCAGCAGCTTGGAAGGCAGCCGGGAGCTGTTTTTT. The encoded protein is CASSLEGSRELFF. Supplemented by reference TRBV5-4 and TRBJ2-2, the full variable domain reads ETGVTQSPTHLIKTRGQQVTLRCSSQSGHNTVSWYQQALGQGPQFIFQYYREEENGRGNFPPRFSGLQFPNYSSELNVNALELDDSALYLCASSLEGSRELFFGEGSRLTVL.

The chain has TRBV28 and TRBJ2-3, with 7 bases lining up with TRBD2. With 6 bases clipped from V and 3 bases from J, the junction kept 6 bases outside the gene matches. There are 14 residues in the CDR3. CDR1 MDHEN and CDR2 SYDVKM come from the germline V gene. CDR3 residues: CASSYGRMTDTQYF. The CDR3, as DNA: TGTGCCAGCAGCTACGGGAGGATGACAGATACGCAGTATTTT. Looking up the rest from reference TRBV28 and TRBJ2-3 gives the full variable domain: DVKVTQSSRYLVKRTGEKVFLECVQDMDHENMFWYRQDPGLGLRLIYFSYDVKMKEKGDIPEGYSVSREKKERFSLILESASTNQTSMYLCASSYGRMTDTQYFGPGTRLTVL.

V usage is TRBV7-6 and J usage is TRBJ1-1; D is uncertain. Germline V lookup: CDR1 SGHVS, CDR2 FNYEAQ. Trimming pared 7 bases from V and 7 bases from J, leaving 19 bases between. The CDR3 has 14 amino acids. The CDR3 sequence is CASTPEEGVFEAFF. DNA for the CDR3: TGTGCCAGCACCCCGGAGGAGGGCGTTTTTGAAGCTTTCTTT.

The CDR3 sequence is CASSLGGVFEAFF. The CDR3 coding sequence is TGTGCCAGCAGCTTAGGTGGGGTATTTGAAGCTTTCTTT. V is TRBV13 and J is TRBJ1-1; D not resolved. Germline V gives CDR1 PRHDT, CDR2 FYEKMQ (reference sequence). The germline V and J ends were trimmed by 0 bases and 7 bases, with 9 bases remaining between them. The CDR3 spans 13 residues.

In DNA, the CDR3 is TGTGCCAGCAGCGTAGGTGGGGACACCGGGGAGCTGTTTTTT. This sequence encodes CASSVGGDTGELFF. The rearrangement joins TRBV9 to TRBJ2-2, with D unclear. Germline CDR1 is SGDLS and CDR2 is YYNGEE. V shed 0 bases and J shed 3 bases, with 6 bases lying between them. The CDR3 length is 14 residues.

The chain is built from TRBV6-5 and TRBJ2-7; 9 bases line up with TRBD1. Germline V CDR1 and CDR2: MNHEY, SVGAGI. Trimming took 5 bases from V and 11 from J; bases not matched to a gene: 10. The CDR3 sequence is 13 residues long. The CDR3, as DNA: TGTGCCAGCAGTACCCTCGGACAGGGGCGTGAGTACTTC. This gives the protein CASSTLGQGREYF.

V and J are TRBV4-3 and TRBJ2-3; D is uncertain. Germline assignment: CDR1 LGHNA and CDR2 YSLEER. V dropped 5 bases and J dropped 0 bases, with 12 bases sitting between them. CDR3 length: 15 amino acids. DNA of the CDR3: TGCGCCAGCAGCGTACATTTGACTAGCACAGATACGCAGTATTTT. This sequence encodes CASSVHLTSTDTQYF.

V gene TRBV4-2 combines with J gene TRBJ1-1; D remains ambiguous. Between the trimmed V and J ends, which lost 2 bases and 3 bases, there was a span of 16 bases. The CDR3 runs to 16 residues. The germline V gene encodes CDR1 LGHNA and CDR2 YNFKEQ. CDR3 DNA sequence: TGTGCCAGCAGCCAACTCCCGGCGGGGTGGGACACTGAAGCTTTCTTT. Translation gives CASSQLPAGWDTEAFF.

This rearrangement joins TRBV7-3 to TRBJ1-1, with 7 bases fitting TRBD1. The trim removed 5 bases at V and 2 bases at J, leaving 5 bases unmatched. This CDR3 comprises 14 residues. Looked up from germline, CDR1 is SGHTA and CDR2 is FQGTGA. This chain's CDR3 is CASSPGTVNTEAFF. The CDR3 region has the DNA TGTGCCAGCAGCCCCGGGACAGTCAACACTGAAGCTTTCTTT.

This chain joins TRBV13 and TRBJ2-1; the D gene is possibly TRBD2 (5 bases). Looked up from germline, CDR1 is PRHDT and CDR2 is FYEKMQ (reference sequence). The CDR3 is 13 amino acids. Trimming stripped 5 bases from V and 7 bases from J, with 12 bases between. Here the CDR3 reads CASSLSEANEQFF. Written as DNA, the CDR3 is TGTGCCAGCAGCCTATCGGAGGCGAATGAGCAGTTCTTC.

V gene TRBV19 combines with J gene TRBJ1-5; 9 nucleotides align to TRBD1. The V gene end was trimmed by 9 bases and the J gene end by 6 bases; junction bases not matched to a gene: 6. The CDR3 runs to 13 residues. Germline V gives CDR1 LNHDA, CDR2 SQIVND (reference sequence). CDR3 DNA sequence: TGTGCCAGCGAGGACAGGGGACGTCAGCCCCAGCATTTT. Residues: CASEDRGRQPQHF. Filled out from reference TRBV19 and TRBJ1-5, the complete variable domain reads DGGITQSPKYLFRKEGQNVTLSCEQNLNHDAMYWYRQDPGQGLRLIYYSQIVNDFQKGDIAEGYSVSREKKESFPLTVTSAQKNPTAFYLCASEDRGRQPQHFGDGTRLSIL.

The count of this clone is one. The V call is TRBV5-6, the J call TRBJ2-7; D could derive from TRBD1 or TRBD2 (7 bases each). Germline values: CDR1 SGHDT, CDR2 YYEEEE. CDR3 length: 16 amino acids. Deletions cut 2 bases from V and 5 bases from J, with 20 bases between. CDR3 sequence reads: CASSFLGGGGWNEQYF. CDR3 DNA: TGTGCCAGCAGCTTCCTAGGGGGCGGGGGATGGAACGAGCAGTACTTC.

This chain links TRBV28 with TRBJ1-2; D gene uncertain. From germline, CDR1 is MDHEN and CDR2 SYDVKM. This CDR3 spans 13 amino acids. V was clipped by 7 bases and J by 0 bases, with 9 bases between them. Here the CDR3 reads CASKTVANYGYTF. In DNA form, the CDR3 reads TGTGCCAGCAAGACGGTTGCTAACTATGGCTACACCTTC.

V is TRBV9 and J is TRBJ1-2, with TRBD1 matching 9 bases. The CDR3 sequence is 15 residues long. Germline CDR1 reads SGDLS; CDR2 reads YYNGEE. V shed 3 bases, J shed 7 bases, and the junction held 10 bases outside the gene matches. The CDR3 protein is CASSGTDRGSGGYTF. The CDR3 region has the DNA TGTGCCAGCAGCGGGACGGACAGGGGATCGGGTGGCTACACCTTC. Full variable domain (remainder filled in from reference TRBV9 and TRBJ1-2): DSGVTQTPKHLITATGQRVTLRCSPRSGDLSVYWYQQSLDQGLQFLIQYYNGEERAKGNILERFSAQQFPDLHSELNLSSLELGDSALYFCASSGTDRGSGGYTFGSGTRLTVV.

The chain links TRBV9 to TRBJ1-2, with 7 bases lining up with TRBD1. Germline lookup yields CDR1 SGDLS and CDR2 YYNGEE. V was clipped by 1 base and J by 3 bases; unmatched bases: 6. The CDR3 covers 15 residues. The DNA for the CDR3 is TGTGCCAGCAGCGTAACAGGGACAGTGGACTATGGCTACACCTTC. Residues: CASSVTGTVDYGYTF.

The chain employs TRBV19 and TRBJ2-7; D unclear. This CDR3 spans 14 amino acids. CDR1 and CDR2 (germline): LNHDA, SQIVND (reference sequence). With 0 bases removed from V and 1 base from J, the gap between germline ends came to 7 bases. CDR3 residues: CASSIDGRSYEQYF. The CDR3 nucleotides read TGTGCCAGTAGTATAGACGGAAGGTCCTACGAGCAGTACTTC.

The chain uses TRBV6-5 and TRBJ2-3; TRBD2 agrees at 8 bases. This CDR3 has 15 residues. CDR1 is MNHEY, CDR2 SVGAGI, per germline. V shed 2 bases and J 2 bases; nucleotides not matched to a gene: 3. The chain's CDR3 is CASSYQAGDTDTQYF. CDR3 DNA sequence: TGTGCCAGCAGTTACCAAGCGGGGGACACAGATACGCAGTATTTT.

The rearrangement joins TRBV2 to TRBJ2-1, with 8 bases fitting TRBD2. The trim removed 3 bases at V and 0 bases at J, leaving 7 bases unmatched. Germline CDR1 and CDR2: SNHLY and FYNNEI. The CDR3 is 17 residues long. The CDR3 region has the DNA TGTGCCAGCAGTGACGAACGGGGGGGCAGCTCCTACAATGAGCAGTTCTTC. It specifies CASSDERGGSSYNEQFF.